The 5 T cell receptor beta chains reported below all come from one sample, sequenced in a study of shared clonotypes between healthy human individuals. The assay was immunoSEQ multiplex PCR, and TCRdb's table has in-frame clones only and misses some. The repertoire holds around 700,000 clones, with 72% as singletons. Sequencing used memory CD4+ T cells sorted from blood. Documented subset: CD45RA-negative fraction. The receptors shown here come from a young woman in good health.

This clone was counted between two and nine times. The V gene is TRBV18, the J gene TRBJ1-2; 10 nucleotides match TRBD1. There are 17 residues in the CDR3. J lost 5 bases, V lost 3 bases, and 12 bases had no gene match. Germline V gene lookup returns CDR1 KGHSH and CDR2 LQKENI. CDR3 in DNA: TGTGCCAGCTCACCGACGACAGGGGGCTTAAAAGGGTATGGCTACACCTTC. It translates to CASSPTTGGLKGYGYTF.

This clone was found a few times. The rearrangement joins TRBV6-5 to TRBJ2-1; TRBD1 agrees at 7 bases. Germline V lookup: CDR1 MNHEY, CDR2 SVGAGI. Losses at the gene ends were 6 bases for V and 8 bases for J; bases not matched to a gene: 1. The CDR3 totals 11 residues. CDR3 loop: CASRRGHEQFF. CDR3 nucleotides: TGTGCCAGCAGGAGGGGGCATGAGCAGTTCTTC.

The chain carries TRBV7-2 and TRBJ1-2; D gene uncertain. Trimming removed 0 bases at V and 3 bases at J, with 8 bases between. Germline values: CDR1 SGHTA, CDR2 FQGNSA. The CDR3 length is 14 residues. The CDR3 loop reads CASSLAFQDYGYTF. Here the CDR3 DNA reads TGTGCCAGCAGCTTAGCCTTCCAAGACTATGGCTACACCTTC. Filled out from reference TRBV7-2 and TRBJ1-2, the complete variable domain reads GAGVSQSPSNKVTEKGKDVELRCDPISGHTALYWYRQSLGQGLEFLIYFQGNSAPDKSGLPSDRFSAERTGGSVSTLTIQRTQQEDSAVYLCASSLAFQDYGYTFGSGTRLTVV.

The CDR3 sequence is CAWSRTADRELFF. In nucleotides, the CDR3 is TGTGCCTGGAGTCGGACAGCCGACCGGGAGCTGTTTTTT. This chain joins TRBV30 and TRBJ2-2; tentatively, D is TRBD1 (6 bases). Trimming shortened V by 2 bases and J by 9 bases, and 13 bases separated the two germline ends. Germline V CDR1 and CDR2: GTSNPN, SVGIG (reference sequence). The CDR3 sequence is 13 residues long.

The genes are TRBV30 and TRBJ2-5; 9 nucleotides match TRBD1. The better agreement between TRBJ2-7 and the DNA end casts doubt on the J call. Germline CDR1 and CDR2: GTSNPN and SVGIG (reference sequence). The CDR3 length is 14 residues. CDR3 loop: CAWSVQGATYEQYF. CDR3 nucleotide sequence: TGTGCCTGGAGTGTACAGGGGGCAACCTACGAGCAGTACTTC.